The 2 T cell receptor beta chains in this list originate from one sample, sequenced in a study of T cell changes during pregnancy in multiple sclerosis (dated by TCRdb to the late 2010s). Preparation of the library involved the immunoSEQ multiplex PCR assay. The table comes from immuneACCESS by way of TCRdb, which keeps in-frame sequences with V and J called. Part of the clones is missing from these tables; in studies checked, under half for an unresolved V gene and the rest for unknown reasons. This sample has about 35,000 clones in its table, and around 90% of those were observed once. Clones ranked in the top ten supply 3.5% of the sample. The source material was CD8+ T cells from peripheral blood mononuclear cells, sampled in the third trimester of pregnancy. The receptors shown here come from a female donor with multiple sclerosis, enrolled in a pregnancy study.

The chain has TRBV5-5 and TRBJ1-1, with D perhaps TRBD1 (5 bases). Trimming took off 4 bases at V and 5 bases at J, with 18 bases between the two ends. Germline CDR1 SGHKS, CDR2 YYEKEE (reference sequence). The CDR3 covers 15 residues. CDR3 bases: TGTGCCAGCAGCCTCGGTGTGGGGGGTGGTACTGAAGCTTTCTTT. Its translation is CASSLGVGGGTEAFF.

The chain has TRBV27 and TRBJ2-7; 7 nucleotides align to TRBD1. The germline V gene has CDR1 MNHEY and CDR2 SMNVEV (reference sequence). J was trimmed by 6 bases and V by 3 bases; bases with no gene match: 8. This CDR3 spans 14 amino acids. As DNA, the CDR3 is TGTGCCAGCAGTTTTGGAGACAGGGTCGGCGAGCAGTACTTC. It codes for CASSFGDRVGEQYF.